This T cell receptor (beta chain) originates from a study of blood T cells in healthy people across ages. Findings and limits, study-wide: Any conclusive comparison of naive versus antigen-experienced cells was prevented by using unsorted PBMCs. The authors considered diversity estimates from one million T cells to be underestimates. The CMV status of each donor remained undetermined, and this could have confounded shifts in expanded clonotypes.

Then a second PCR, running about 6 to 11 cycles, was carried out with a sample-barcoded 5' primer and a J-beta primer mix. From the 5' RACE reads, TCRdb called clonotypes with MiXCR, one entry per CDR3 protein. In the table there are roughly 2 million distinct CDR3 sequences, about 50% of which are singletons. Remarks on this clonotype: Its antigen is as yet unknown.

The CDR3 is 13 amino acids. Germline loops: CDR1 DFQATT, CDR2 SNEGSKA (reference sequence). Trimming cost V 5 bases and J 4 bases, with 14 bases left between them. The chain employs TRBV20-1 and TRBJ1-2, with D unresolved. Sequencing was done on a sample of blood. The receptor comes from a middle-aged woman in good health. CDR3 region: CSAPGRFLYGYTF. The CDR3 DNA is TGCAGTGCTCCTGGCAGATTCCTCTATGGCTACACCTTC.